The clone carrying this T cell receptor beta chain has ten or more counts. Its target is unknown. The data originate from a study of neurological immune-mediated disorders. The CDR3 loop spans 15 amino acids. The germline V gene encodes CDR1 DFQATT and CDR2 SNEGSKA (reference sequence). J gave up 9 bases and V 4 bases, and 10 bases lay outside the gene matches. Stored at -80 C, 2 million PBMCs were the source of the unsorted libraries. Overall study results and limits: Because no CDR3 amino acid sequences were shared across subjects by expanded clones, private repertoires were suggested in all groups.

The cDNA was generated by 5'RACE with 10-nucleotide random UMIs. MiXCR, run by TCRdb on the 5' RACE reads, gives a single entry per CDR3 protein. The top ten clones hold roughly 6.6% of a sample with 50,000 or so distinct CDR3 sequences, 3% to 4% of them seen once. The TCR originated in a woman aged 60 to 75 with multiple sclerosis. The gene calls are TRBV20-1 and TRBJ1-6, with 9 bases fitting TRBD1. Sequencing was performed on PBMCs. The CDR3 region has the DNA TGCAGTGCTACGGAAAATACAGGGGGCCCTTCACCCCTCCACTTT. Translation: CSATENTGGPSPLHF.